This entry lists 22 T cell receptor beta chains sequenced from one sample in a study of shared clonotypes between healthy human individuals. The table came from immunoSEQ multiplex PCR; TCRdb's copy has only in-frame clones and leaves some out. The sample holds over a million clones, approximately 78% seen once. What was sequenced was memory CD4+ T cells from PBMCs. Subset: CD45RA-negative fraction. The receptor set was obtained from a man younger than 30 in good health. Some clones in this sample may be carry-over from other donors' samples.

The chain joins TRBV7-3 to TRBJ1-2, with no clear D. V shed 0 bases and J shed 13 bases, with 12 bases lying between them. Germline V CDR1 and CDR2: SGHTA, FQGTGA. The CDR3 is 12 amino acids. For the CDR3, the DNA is TGTGCCAGCAGCTTAACAGGGAGGGTCGTCACCTTC. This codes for CASSLTGRVVTF.

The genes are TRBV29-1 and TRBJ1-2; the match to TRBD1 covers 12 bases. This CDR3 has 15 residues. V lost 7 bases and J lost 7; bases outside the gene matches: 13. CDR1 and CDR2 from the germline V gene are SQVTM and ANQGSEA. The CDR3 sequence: CSAATGGQGAAGYTF. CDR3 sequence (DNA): TGCAGCGCTGCAACCGGGGGACAGGGGGCCGCTGGCTACACCTTC.

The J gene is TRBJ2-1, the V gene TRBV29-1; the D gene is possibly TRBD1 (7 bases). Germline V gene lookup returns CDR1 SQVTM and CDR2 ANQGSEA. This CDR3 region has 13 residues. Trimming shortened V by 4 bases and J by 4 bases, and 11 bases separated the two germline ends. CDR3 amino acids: CSVARGRYNEQFF. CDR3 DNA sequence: TGCAGCGTTGCCAGGGGGAGGTACAATGAGCAGTTCTTC.

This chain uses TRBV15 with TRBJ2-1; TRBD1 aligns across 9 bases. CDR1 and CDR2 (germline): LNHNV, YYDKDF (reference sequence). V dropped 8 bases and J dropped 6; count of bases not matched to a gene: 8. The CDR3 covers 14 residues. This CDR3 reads CATAPGTGTNEQFF. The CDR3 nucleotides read TGTGCCACCGCCCCCGGGACAGGGACCAATGAGCAGTTCTTC.

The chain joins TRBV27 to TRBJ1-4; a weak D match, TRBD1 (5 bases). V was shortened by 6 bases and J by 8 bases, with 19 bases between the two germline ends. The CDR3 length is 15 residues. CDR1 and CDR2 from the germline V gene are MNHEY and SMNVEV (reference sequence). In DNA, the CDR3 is TGTGCCAGCAGACCCCGGGGCGGTACGGGGGAAAAACTGTTTTTT. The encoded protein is CASRPRGGTGEKLFF.

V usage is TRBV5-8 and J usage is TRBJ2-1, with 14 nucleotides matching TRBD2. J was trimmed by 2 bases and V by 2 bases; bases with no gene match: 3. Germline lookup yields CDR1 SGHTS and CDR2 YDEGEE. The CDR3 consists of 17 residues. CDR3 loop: CASSLRLAGGPYNEQFF. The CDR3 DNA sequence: TGTGCCAGCAGCTTAAGACTAGCGGGAGGGCCCTACAATGAGCAGTTCTTC.

CDR3 bases: TGTGCCAGCAGTTACGGAGGGGTTAACAATGAGCAGTTCTTC. Translating it yields CASSYGGVNNEQFF. The gene calls are TRBV6-5 and TRBJ2-1, with D possibly matching TRBD2 (6 bases). Germline V gene sequence: CDR1 MNHEY, CDR2 SVGAGI. Deletions cut 2 bases from V and 5 bases from J, with 10 bases between. This CDR3 region has 14 residues.

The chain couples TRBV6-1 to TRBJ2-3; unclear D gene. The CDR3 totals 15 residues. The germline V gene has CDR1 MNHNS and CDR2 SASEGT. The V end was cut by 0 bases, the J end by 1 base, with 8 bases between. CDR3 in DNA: TGTGCCAGCAGTGAAGCGCACGGGCGCACAGATACGCAGTATTTT. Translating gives CASSEAHGRTDTQYF.

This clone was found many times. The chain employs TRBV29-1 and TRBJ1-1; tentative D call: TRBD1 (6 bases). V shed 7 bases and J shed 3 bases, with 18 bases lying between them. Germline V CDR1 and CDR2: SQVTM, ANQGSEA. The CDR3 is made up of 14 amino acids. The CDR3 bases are TGCAGCGCGTTGTTCGGGGGCTGGGACACTGAAGCTTTCTTT. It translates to CSALFGGWDTEAFF.

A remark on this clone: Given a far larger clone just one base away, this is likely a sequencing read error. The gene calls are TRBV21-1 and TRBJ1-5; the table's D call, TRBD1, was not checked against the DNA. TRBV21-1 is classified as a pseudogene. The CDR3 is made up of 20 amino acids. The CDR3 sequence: CASSKEDGAGGFVGNQPQHF. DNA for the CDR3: TGTGCCAGCAGCAAAGAGGATGGGGCAGGGGGCTTTGTGGGCAATCAGCCCCAGCATTTT.

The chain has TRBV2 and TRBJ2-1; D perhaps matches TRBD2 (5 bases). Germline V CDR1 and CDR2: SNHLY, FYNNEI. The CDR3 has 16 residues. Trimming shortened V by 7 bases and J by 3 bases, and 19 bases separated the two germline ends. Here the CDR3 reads CASIFRTFSIYNEQFF. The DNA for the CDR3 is TGTGCCAGCATTTTTCGGACTTTCTCCATCTACAATGAGCAGTTCTTC.

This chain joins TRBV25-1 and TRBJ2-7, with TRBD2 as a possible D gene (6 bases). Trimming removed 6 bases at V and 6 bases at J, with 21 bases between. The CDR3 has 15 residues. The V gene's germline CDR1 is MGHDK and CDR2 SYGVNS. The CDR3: CASSPRDGTFVEQYF. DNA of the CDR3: TGTGCCAGCAGCCCCAGGGACGGGACTTTTGTCGAGCAGTACTTC.

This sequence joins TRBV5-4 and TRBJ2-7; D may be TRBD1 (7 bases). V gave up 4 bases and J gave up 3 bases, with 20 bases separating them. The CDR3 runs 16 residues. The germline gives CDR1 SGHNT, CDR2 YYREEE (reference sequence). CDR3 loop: CASSPGGGTDFYEQYF. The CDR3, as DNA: TGTGCCAGCAGCCCCGGGGGTGGGACAGACTTCTACGAGCAGTACTTC.

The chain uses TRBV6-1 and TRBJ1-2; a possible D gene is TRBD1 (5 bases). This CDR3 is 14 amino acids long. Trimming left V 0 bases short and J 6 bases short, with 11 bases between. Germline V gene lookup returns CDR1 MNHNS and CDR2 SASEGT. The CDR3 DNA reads TGTGCCAGCAGTGAAGCGTGGGGACTGGATGGCTACACCTTC. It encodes CASSEAWGLDGYTF.

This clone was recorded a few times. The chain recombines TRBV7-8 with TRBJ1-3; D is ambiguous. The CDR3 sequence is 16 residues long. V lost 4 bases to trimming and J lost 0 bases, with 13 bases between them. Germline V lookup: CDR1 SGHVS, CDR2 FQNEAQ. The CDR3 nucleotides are TGTGCCAGCAGCTCCGTCCCCCCAGCCTCTGGAAACACCATATATTTT. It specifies CASSSVPPASGNTIYF.

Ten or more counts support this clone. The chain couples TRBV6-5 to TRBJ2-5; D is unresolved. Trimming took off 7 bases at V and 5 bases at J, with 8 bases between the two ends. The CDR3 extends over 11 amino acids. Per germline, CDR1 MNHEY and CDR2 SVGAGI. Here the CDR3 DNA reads TGTGCCAGCACCTCCCGGGAGACCCAGTACTTC. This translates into CASTSRETQYF.

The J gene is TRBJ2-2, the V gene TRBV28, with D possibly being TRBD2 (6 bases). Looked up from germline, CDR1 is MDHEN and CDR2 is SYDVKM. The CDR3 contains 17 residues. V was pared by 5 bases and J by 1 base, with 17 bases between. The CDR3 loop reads CASSPLRGGKNTGELFF. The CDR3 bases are TGTGCCAGCAGTCCCCTTCGTGGGGGGAAGAACACCGGGGAGCTGTTTTTT.

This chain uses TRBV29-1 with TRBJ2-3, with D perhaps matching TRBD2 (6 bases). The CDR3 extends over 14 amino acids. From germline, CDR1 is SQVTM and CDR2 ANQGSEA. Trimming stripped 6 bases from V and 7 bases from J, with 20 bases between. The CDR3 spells CSVPLAEGLNTQYF. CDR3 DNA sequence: TGCAGCGTCCCCCTCGCGGAGGGCCTAAATACGCAGTATTTT.

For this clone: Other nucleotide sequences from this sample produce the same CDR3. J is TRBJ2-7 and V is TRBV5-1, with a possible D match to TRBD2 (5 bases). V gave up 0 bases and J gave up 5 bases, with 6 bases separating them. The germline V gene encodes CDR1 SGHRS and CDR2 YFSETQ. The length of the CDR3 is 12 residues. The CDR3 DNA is TGCGCCAGCAGCTTGGCCGGGGACGAGCAGTACTTC. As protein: CASSLAGDEQYF.

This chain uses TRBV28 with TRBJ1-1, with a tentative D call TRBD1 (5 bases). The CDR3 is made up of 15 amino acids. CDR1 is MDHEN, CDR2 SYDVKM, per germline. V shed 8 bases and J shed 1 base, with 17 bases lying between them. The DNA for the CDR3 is TGTGCCAGCTCAACCCTAGGGGAGAAGAACACTGAAGCTTTCTTT. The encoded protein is CASSTLGEKNTEAFF. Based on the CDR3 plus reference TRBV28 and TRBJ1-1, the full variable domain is DVKVTQSSRYLVKRTGEKVFLECVQDMDHENMFWYRQDPGLGLRLIYFSYDVKMKEKGDIPEGYSVSREKKERFSLILESASTNQTSMYLCASSTLGEKNTEAFFGQGTRLTVV.

CDR3 sequence (DNA): TGTGCCTGGAGTGCTGTGGGATTGGCCGCTGGGGCCAACGTCCTGACTTTC. Residues: CAWSAVGLAAGANVLTF. The chain joins TRBV30 to TRBJ2-6; D is uncertain. Germline CDR1 and CDR2: GTSNPN and SVGIG (reference sequence). CDR3 length: 17 residues. Trimming stripped 1 base from V and 2 bases from J, with 15 bases between.

The DNA of the CDR3 is TGTGCCAGCAGCCCGGGGGTCGCGGGGACCTACGAGCAGTACTTC. Amino acids: CASSPGVAGTYEQYF. The chain recombines TRBV28 with TRBJ2-7, with a tentative D call TRBD2 (6 bases). Per the germline V gene, CDR1 is MDHEN and CDR2 is SYDVKM. V lost 6 bases and J lost 2, with 17 bases in between. The CDR3 consists of 15 residues.